This entry lists 5 T cell receptor beta chains sequenced from one sample in a study of T cell responses to AZD1222 COVID-19 vaccine. Produced via immunoSEQ multiplex PCR; TCRdb's table is partial and in-frame only. The sample shows about 180,000 clones, about nine tenths of them seen only once. Sequenced material: peripheral blood, taken 28 days after the second AZD1222 dose. Receptors originate from an adult who received the AZD1222 COVID-19 vaccine.

This clone was counted a single time. The chain employs TRBV7-9 and TRBJ1-4, with D possibly being TRBD1 (5 bases). Germline-derived CDR1 and CDR2 are SEHNR and FQNEAQ (reference sequence). Trimming cost V 6 bases and J 7 bases, with 12 bases left between them. The CDR3 has 13 residues. The CDR3 DNA is TGTGCCAGCAGACGGGGCCAGGGTGAAAAACTGTTTTTT. It yields the protein CASRRGQGEKLFF.

This chain joins TRBV10-1 and TRBJ1-1, with D possibly matching TRBD1 (5 bases). Per germline, CDR1 WNHNN and CDR2 SYGVQD (reference sequence). The CDR3 spans 13 residues. V lost 6 bases to trimming and J lost 3 bases, with 11 bases between them. The CDR3 protein is CASSRQIHTEAFF. The CDR3 nucleotides are TGCGCCAGCAGCAGACAGATCCACACTGAAGCTTTCTTT.

This sequence joins TRBV28 and TRBJ1-5; tentative D call: TRBD1 (5 bases). The CDR3 length is 13 residues. CDR1 is MDHEN, CDR2 SYDVKM, per germline. Deletions cut 2 bases from V and 7 bases from J, with 9 bases between. CDR3 protein: CASSLGGTQPQHF. CDR3 in DNA: TGTGCCAGCAGTTTAGGGGGTACCCAGCCCCAGCATTTT.

The chain combines TRBV4-2 with TRBJ1-1; 8 bases are a match to TRBD1. After removal of 0 bases from V and 0 bases from J, the junction contained 12 bases not matched to a gene. The CDR3 loop spans 19 amino acids. Germline CDR1 LGHNA, CDR2 YNFKEQ. CDR3 amino acids: CASSQDPDREWGMNTEAFF. The CDR3 bases are TGTGCCAGCAGCCAAGACCCGGACAGGGAGTGGGGAATGAACACTGAAGCTTTCTTT.

The gene calls are TRBV15 and TRBJ2-5; D is unclear. CDR1 and CDR2 (germline): LNHNV, YYDKDF (reference sequence). The CDR3 consists of 13 residues. Trimming took 1 base from V and 3 from J, leaving 6 bases between them. This chain's CDR3 is CATSRVNEETQYF. The CDR3 coding sequence is TGTGCCACCAGCAGAGTGAATGAAGAGACCCAGTACTTC.